The 32 T cell receptor beta chains in this list originate from one sample, sequenced in a study of blood T cell repertoires in COVID-19. TCRdb's copy holds only in-frame clones and misses some; the assay was immunoSEQ multiplex PCR. Among fewer than 180,000 clones listed, about 86% were seen once. Sequenced sample: peripheral blood. These receptors came from a man aged 70 or older with acute or convalescent COVID-19.

This rearrangement joins TRBV24-1 to TRBJ1-2, with D perhaps TRBD1 (6 bases). Deletions cut 3 bases from V and 4 bases from J, with 8 bases between. The CDR3 loop spans 13 amino acids. Germline CDR1 and CDR2: KGHDR and SFDVKD. CDR3 region: CATSDQQGYGYTF. CDR3 in DNA: TGTGCCACCAGTGATCAACAGGGCTATGGCTACACCTTC.

The rearrangement uses TRBV19 and TRBJ1-2, with D possibly TRBD1 on 6 matching bases. Germline values: CDR1 LNHDA, CDR2 SQIVND (reference sequence). V dropped 3 bases and J dropped 4 bases, with 15 bases sitting between them. The CDR3 is 15 residues long. As DNA, the CDR3 is TGTGCCAGTAGTATGGGACGGACAGCTGGCTATGGCTACACCTTC. Protein product: CASSMGRTAGYGYTF.

The chain combines TRBV7-9 with TRBJ2-5; 7 bases line up with TRBD2. The CDR3 contains 14 residues. The junction had 7 bases not matched to a gene; V was cut back by 2 bases and J by 7 bases. From germline, CDR1 is SEHNR and CDR2 FQNEAQ (reference sequence). In DNA form, the CDR3 reads TGTGCCAGCAGCTTAAGCACTAGCGCCCGGACCCAGTACTTC. Translating it yields CASSLSTSARTQYF.

The chain couples TRBV5-5 to TRBJ2-7, with 7 bases fitting TRBD2. The CDR3 runs 14 residues. Germline values: CDR1 SGHKS, CDR2 YYEKEE (reference sequence). The junction had 6 bases not matched to a gene; V was cut back by 4 bases and J by 2 bases. CDR3 protein: CASSESGKAYEQYF. In DNA, the CDR3 is TGTGCCAGCAGCGAAAGCGGGAAGGCCTACGAGCAGTACTTC.

This chain uses TRBV11-2 with TRBJ2-5, with 7 positions matching TRBD2. Germline CDR1 SGHAT, CDR2 FQNNGV. V lost 1 base and J lost 5; bases outside the gene matches: 4. The CDR3 consists of 14 residues. The CDR3 coding sequence is TGTGCCAGCAGCTTAGGGGGCGGGGGTGAGACCCAGTACTTC. It specifies CASSLGGGGETQYF.

The chain recombines TRBV4-1 with TRBJ2-7, with D possibly matching TRBD2 (5 bases). Trimming took 4 bases from V and 3 from J, leaving 16 bases between them. Per germline, CDR1 MGHRA and CDR2 YSYEKL. This CDR3 is built from 15 residues. As DNA, the CDR3 is TGCGCCAGCAGCCCCGCCGGGGAGAGGATCTACGAGCAGTACTTC. Its translation is CASSPAGERIYEQYF.

This clone was seen only a few times. V gene TRBV5-6 combines with J gene TRBJ1-6, with D unresolved. The CDR3 is 13 residues long. Germline CDR1 SGHDT, CDR2 YYEEEE. The V gene lost 4 bases and the J gene lost 14 bases, with 16 bases spanning the gap. CDR3 sequence: CASSTWGGGTLHF. CDR3 in DNA: TGTGCCAGCAGCACCTGGGGTGGAGGTACCCTCCACTTT.

This clone has only one observation. The chain uses TRBV30 and TRBJ1-2; the D is unclear. CDR3 length equals 14 residues. Germline loops: CDR1 GTSNPN, CDR2 SVGIG (reference sequence). The V end lost 0 bases, the J end lost 2 bases, and 10 bases lay between the germline ends. CDR3 in amino acids: CAWSVLGRNYGYTF. The DNA of the CDR3 is TGTGCCTGGAGTGTACTGGGCAGGAACTATGGCTACACCTTC.

This clone is deemed medium-sized. The rearrangement joins TRBV4-1 to TRBJ1-6; D is undetermined. Trimming removed 3 bases from V and 5 bases from J, with 2 bases in between. Germline loops: CDR1 MGHRA, CDR2 YSYEKL. This CDR3 is built from 12 residues. The CDR3: CASSHNNSPLHF. In DNA form, the CDR3 reads TGCGCCAGCAGCCATAATAATTCACCCCTCCACTTT.

The chain uses TRBV3-1 (or the pseudogene TRBV3-2) and TRBJ2-3; 11 nucleotides line up with TRBD2. V gave up 6 bases and J gave up 5 bases; unmatched junction bases: 7. Germline V gene data show CDR1 as LGHDT and CDR2 as YNNKEL (reference sequence). The length of the CDR3 is 15 residues. For the CDR3, the DNA is TGTGCCAGCAGTCCACTAGCGGGAGAAATAGATACGCAGTATTTT. This codes for CASSPLAGEIDTQYF.

The chain combines TRBV19 with TRBJ2-3, with 8 bases that match TRBD1. Trimming cost V 3 bases and J 2 bases; bases outside gene matches: 7. Germline values: CDR1 LNHDA, CDR2 SQIVND (reference sequence). CDR3 length: 16 residues. This chain's CDR3 is CASSMRTGTATDTQYF. DNA for the CDR3: TGTGCCAGTAGTATGCGGACAGGGACCGCCACAGATACGCAGTATTTT.

The rearrangement links TRBV6-4 to TRBJ1-5, with 9 bases fitting TRBD1. CDR1 is MRHNA, CDR2 SNTAGT, per germline. Trimming took 5 bases from V and 7 from J; bases not matched to a gene: 3. The CDR3 extends over 13 amino acids. CDR3 sequence: CASSLGQGQPQHF. Written as DNA, the CDR3 is TGTGCCAGCAGTTTGGGACAGGGACAGCCCCAGCATTTT.

V gene TRBV16 combines with J gene TRBJ1-1; D ambiguous. Trimming removed 0 bases from V and 5 bases from J, with 13 bases in between. Germline V gene data show CDR1 as KGHSY and CDR2 as FQNENV. This CDR3 is 15 amino acids long. DNA of the CDR3: TGTGCCAGCAGCCAATCCGTGGAGCGTGGGACTGAAGCTTTCTTT. Protein: CASSQSVERGTEAFF.

The chain employs TRBV5-4 and TRBJ2-5; D is perhaps TRBD1 (6 bases). The CDR3 runs to 14 residues. From germline, CDR1 is SGHNT and CDR2 YYREEE (reference sequence). The V and J ends lost 0 bases and 2 bases respectively, with 8 bases between them. This CDR3 is CASSLVDRQETQYF. The CDR3 nucleotides read TGTGCCAGCAGCTTGGTGGACAGACAAGAGACCCAGTACTTC.

This chain links TRBV7-2 with TRBJ2-5; D gene unclear. With 1 base removed from V and 4 bases from J, the gap between germline ends came to 4 bases. The length of the CDR3 is 12 residues. Germline loops: CDR1 SGHTA, CDR2 FQGNSA. The CDR3 nucleotides read TGTGCCAGCAGCTTAGATCGAGAGACCCAGTACTTC. Its protein product is CASSLDRETQYF.

The CDR3 loop is CASSTGQATDTQYF. The CDR3 nucleotides are TGTGCCAGTAGTACAGGACAAGCCACAGATACGCAGTATTTT. The chain carries TRBV19 and TRBJ2-3; D perhaps matches TRBD1 (5 bases). This CDR3 has 14 amino acids. Germline CDR1 LNHDA, CDR2 SQIVND (reference sequence). Trimming took 4 bases from V and 2 from J, leaving 10 bases between them.

The chain carries TRBV11-3 and TRBJ2-1, with 10 bases that match TRBD1. This CDR3 contains 14 residues. V shed 1 base and J 10 bases; nucleotides not matched to a gene: 4. In germline, CDR1 is SGHNT, CDR2 YENEEA. The DNA for the CDR3 is TGTGCCAGCAGCTTAGGACAGGGGGCAGGGGAGCAGTTCTTC. Amino acids: CASSLGQGAGEQFF.

The rearrangement links TRBV18 to TRBJ2-6, with D unclear. The V gene lost 2 bases and the J gene lost 0 bases, with 14 bases spanning the gap. This CDR3 comprises 18 residues. Germline V lookup: CDR1 KGHSH, CDR2 LQKENI. In DNA form, the CDR3 reads TGTGCCAGCTCACCAACCCTCAGATTTATCTCTGGGGCCAACGTCCTGACTTTC. Translated, it gives CASSPTLRFISGANVLTF.

The genes are TRBV18 and TRBJ2-4; D gene ambiguous. Trimming removed 0 bases from V and 0 bases from J, with 6 bases in between. This CDR3 contains 15 residues. The V gene's germline CDR1 is KGHSH and CDR2 LQKENI. The DNA for the CDR3 is TGTGCCAGCTCACCACCGAACGGAGCCAAAAACATTCAGTACTTC. This gives the protein CASSPPNGAKNIQYF. Looking up the rest from reference TRBV18 and TRBJ2-4 gives the full variable domain: NAGVMQNPRHLVRRRGQEARLRCSPMKGHSHVYWYRQLPEEGLKFMVYLQKENIIDESGMPKERFSAEFPKEGPSILRIQQVVRGDSAAYFCASSPPNGAKNIQYFGAGTRLSVL.

The DNA for the CDR3 is TGTGCCAGCAGTCCCCGGGAGCGGCAGCCCCAGCATTTT. Translation gives CASSPRERQPQHF. The chain links TRBV28 to TRBJ1-5, with D unresolved. Per the germline V gene, CDR1 is MDHEN and CDR2 is SYDVKM. Trimming took 5 bases from V and 7 from J, leaving 12 bases between them. The length of the CDR3 is 13 residues.

With regard to this clone: Other DNA sequences within the sample encode an identical CDR3. The rearrangement uses TRBV11-3 and TRBJ2-7, with D possibly being TRBD2 (6 bases). V was pared by 3 bases and J by 1 base, with 7 bases between. From germline, CDR1 is SGHNT and CDR2 YENEEA. The CDR3 consists of 13 residues. CDR3 amino acids: CASSLGGSYEQYF. CDR3 DNA: TGTGCCAGCAGCTTGGGGGGTTCCTACGAGCAGTACTTC.

This rearrangement joins TRBV7-8 to TRBJ2-3, with 14 bases that match TRBD2. CDR1 and CDR2 (germline): SGHVS, FQNEAQ. The V and J ends lost 4 bases and 4 bases, in that order; junction bases with no gene match: 10. This CDR3 contains 18 residues. The CDR3 bases are TGTGCCAGCAGCTACACCGGGACTAGCGGGAGTAGGGCAGATACGCAGTATTTT. Translation: CASSYTGTSGSRADTQYF.

V is TRBV7-8 and J is TRBJ2-2; D possibly corresponds to TRBD2 (6 bases). The germline CDR1 and CDR2 sequences are SGHVS and FQNEAQ. V lost 4 bases and J 5 bases, leaving 8 bases between the germline ends. The CDR3 sequence is 13 residues long. The chain's CDR3 is CASSSRETGELFF. The CDR3 DNA is TGTGCCAGCAGCTCCCGGGAGACCGGGGAGCTGTTTTTT. The variable domain in full, completed from reference TRBV7-8 and TRBJ2-2, reads GAGVSQSPRYKVAKRGQDVALRCDPISGHVSLFWYQQALGQGPEFLTYFQNEAQLDKSGLPSDRFFAERPEGSVSTLKIQRTQQEDSAVYLCASSSRETGELFFGEGSRLTVL.

V and J are TRBV15 and TRBJ2-5; 10 positions match TRBD1. J gave up 3 bases and V 5 bases, and 3 bases lay outside the gene matches. Germline V lookup: CDR1 LNHNV, CDR2 YYDKDF (reference sequence). CDR3 length: 14 amino acids. The CDR3 sequence is CATSGQGGKETQYF. The DNA for the CDR3 is TGTGCCACCAGCGGACAGGGGGGGAAAGAGACCCAGTACTTC.

The chain links TRBV7-2 to TRBJ1-5, with 7 bases fitting TRBD1. Germline V gives CDR1 SGHTA, CDR2 FQGNSA. V lost 3 bases to trimming and J lost 6 bases; unmatched junction nucleotides: 2. CDR3 length: 13 amino acids. The CDR3 spells CASSLTGSQPQHF. CDR3 sequence (DNA): TGTGCCAGCAGCTTGACAGGGAGTCAGCCCCAGCATTTT.

For this clone: The sample holds other DNA sequences that translate to the same CDR3. The CDR3 DNA sequence: TGTGCCAGCAGCGTAGTGCCAGTCACAGATACGCAGTATTTT. This encodes CASSVVPVTDTQYF. This chain uses TRBV9 with TRBJ2-3, with D unclear. Germline-derived CDR1 and CDR2 are SGDLS and YYNGEE. The CDR3 is made up of 14 amino acids. V lost 0 bases to trimming and J lost 2 bases, with 7 bases between them.

The table lists this clone with a few counts. The chain recombines TRBV18 with TRBJ1-5, with D possibly being TRBD1 (5 bases). Between the trimmed V and J ends, which lost 1 base and 2 bases, there was a span of 6 bases. CDR1 is KGHSH, CDR2 LQKENI, per germline. The CDR3 runs to 14 residues. The CDR3 bases are TGTGCCAGCTCACCACAACAGGGCAATCAGCCCCAGCATTTT. Translated, it gives CASSPQQGNQPQHF.

V and J are TRBV27 and TRBJ1-2; 7 bases align to TRBD1. This CDR3 region has 14 residues. Losses at the gene ends were 6 bases for V and 0 bases for J; bases not matched to a gene: 4. CDR1 is MNHEY, CDR2 SMNVEV, per germline (reference sequence). CDR3 amino acids: CASSGTASNYGYTF. CDR3 sequence (DNA): TGTGCCAGCAGCGGGACAGCTTCTAACTATGGCTACACCTTC.

The chain couples TRBV24-1 to TRBJ2-1, with 12 bases that match TRBD2. Losses at the gene ends were 7 bases for V and 7 bases for J; bases not matched to a gene: 7. The V gene's germline CDR1 is KGHDR and CDR2 SFDVKD. This CDR3 spans 15 amino acids. For the CDR3, the DNA is TGTGCCACCAGCGGAGTAGGACTAGCGGGAAATGAGCAGTTCTTC. Translated, it gives CATSGVGLAGNEQFF.

V gene TRBV14 combines with J gene TRBJ1-1, with 10 nucleotides matching TRBD1. Germline V CDR1 and CDR2: SGHDN, FVKESK. This CDR3 is built from 18 residues. With 4 bases clipped from V and 0 bases from J, the junction kept 11 bases outside the gene matches. CDR3 nucleotides: TGTGCCAGCAGCCCCGTCCGGGACAGGGGAGGGTTGAACACTGAAGCTTTCTTT. Protein sequence: CASSPVRDRGGLNTEAFF.

This clone was seen just once. DNA of the CDR3: TGCGCCAGCATGGGACAGGGGAACACTGAAGCTTTCTTT. Its protein is CASMGQGNTEAFF. The chain combines TRBV4-1 with TRBJ1-1, with TRBD1 matching over 9 bases. From germline, CDR1 is MGHRA and CDR2 YSYEKL. V trimming: 7 bases; J trimming: 1 base; junction bases outside the gene matches: 1. There are 13 residues in the CDR3.

V is TRBV28 and J is TRBJ2-4; the D gene is possibly TRBD2 (5 bases). Germline V gene lookup returns CDR1 MDHEN and CDR2 SYDVKM. V was trimmed by 5 bases and J by 7 bases, leaving 21 bases between them. This CDR3 has 16 amino acids. The CDR3 reads CASSPPEERGKNIQYF. CDR3 sequence (DNA): TGTGCCAGCAGTCCCCCGGAGGAGAGAGGAAAGAACATTCAGTACTTC.